This T cell receptor beta chain was recorded in a study of blood T cell repertoires in COVID-19. The V end was cut by 2 bases, the J end by 0 bases, with 6 bases between. The CDR3 extends over 14 amino acids. In germline, CDR1 is SGHRS, CDR2 YFSETQ. Sequenced by immunoSEQ multiplex PCR; TCRdb stores in-frame clones only, minus some. Of about 120,000 clones listed, about 86% are singletons. The receptor was isolated from a woman aged 45-65 years with acute or convalescent COVID-19. The rearrangement uses TRBV5-1 and TRBJ2-1, with D possibly being TRBD2 (5 bases). The sample was peripheral blood. The CDR3 here is CASSFTSSYNEQFF. The CDR3 region has the DNA TGCGCCAGCAGCTTCACTAGCTCCTACAATGAGCAGTTCTTC. Combining the CDR3 with reference TRBV5-1 and TRBJ2-1 gives the whole variable domain KAGVTQTPRYLIKTRGQQVTLSCSPISGHRSVSWYQQTPGQGLQFLFEYFSETQRNKGNFPGRFSGRQFSNSRSEMNVSTLELGDSALYLCASSFTSSYNEQFFGPGTRLTVL.